In its sample, the clone carrying this T cell receptor beta chain was seen a few times. Its antigen is unknown. This record belongs to a study of regulatory T cells in long-lasting Graves disease. Arm-PCR of CDR3 regions with iRepertoire HTBI primers generated TCR beta libraries. TCRdb redid the calling of the multiplex PCR reads with MiXCR, one entry per CDR3 protein. This table holds around 430,000 distinct CDR3 sequences, 20% to 25% found once. Broader study findings: Blood alone, not thyroid tissue, was studied.

CDR1 and CDR2 from the germline V gene are SGHRS and YFSETQ. With 4 bases clipped from V and 4 bases from J, the junction kept 9 bases outside the gene matches. This CDR3 has 16 residues. Time point defined: persistent/refractory GD, antithyroid drugs over 5 years with positive TRAb. Scientists built the TCR library using RNA that was extracted from PBMCs. Here the sequenced sample was peripheral blood mononuclear cells (PBMCs), taken when the disease was refractory, from a patient treated with antithyroid drugs. The sequence was collected from a female donor with Graves disease. The rearrangement uses TRBV5-1 and TRBJ2-2; TRBD1 matches at 8 bases. The CDR3 loop is CASSPDRARGTGELFF. The CDR3 DNA is TGCGCCAGCAGCCCGGACAGGGCAAGGGGCACCGGGGAGCTGTTTTTT.